What follows is one TCR beta chain and its context. As yet, its antigen is unknown. Recent acute infections and vaccinations were absent in the healthy HIV-negative adult donors. Donors were Caucasian adults residing in Nashville, Tennessee, USA. Profiling relied on immunoSEQ multiplex PCR, and the TCRdb table lists in-frame clones only, not all of them. The repertoire consists of 2,500,000 or so clones, with over 85% occurring once and the leading ten covering more than 0.35%. The record originates from a study of shared clonotypes between healthy human individuals. In the study overall: Each donor contributed plates that comprised three CD4 naive, three CD4 memory, two CD8 naive and one CD8 memory. The study, taken as a whole, reports: Approximately 4.9% of naive CD4 clonotypes were shared across four donors.

Germline CDR1 is LNHNV and CDR2 is YYDKDF (reference sequence). This CDR3 is built from 16 residues. The V end was cut by 0 bases, the J end by 5 bases, with 16 bases between. Material for sequencing was naive CD4+ T cells from PBMCs. Subset in this sample: CD45RA+ positively selected. The V gene is TRBV15, the J gene TRBJ2-5; the D gene is possibly TRBD2 (5 bases). This receptor was taken from a man between 18 and 35 years old in good health. Some clones in this sample may be carry-over from other donors' samples. Here the CDR3 DNA reads TGTGCCACCAGCAGAGATTCCGCCGGGCGGGCTGAGACCCAGTACTTC. This gives the protein CATSRDSAGRAETQYF.